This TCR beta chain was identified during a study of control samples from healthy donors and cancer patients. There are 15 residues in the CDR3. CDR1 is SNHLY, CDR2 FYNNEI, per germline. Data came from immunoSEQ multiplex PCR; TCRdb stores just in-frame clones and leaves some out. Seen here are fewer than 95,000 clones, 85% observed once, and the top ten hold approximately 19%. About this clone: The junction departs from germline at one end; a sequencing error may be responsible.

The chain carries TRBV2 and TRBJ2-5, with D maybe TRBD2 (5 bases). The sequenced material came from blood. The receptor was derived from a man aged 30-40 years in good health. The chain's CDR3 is CASREERVREETQYF. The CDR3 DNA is TGTGCCAGCAGGGAAGAGAGGGTCCGAGAAGAGACCCAGTACTTC.